These 27 T cell receptor beta chains originate from one sample sequenced in a study of blood T cell repertoires in COVID-19. The data were produced by immunoSEQ multiplex PCR, yet TCRdb's version contains in-frame clones alone and is incomplete. The sample yields 300,000 or so clones, roughly 87% seen once. Sequencing was performed on PBMCs or T cells enriched from blood (not recorded which). These receptors came from a young woman who had recovered from COVID-19.

This clone was seen more than once but under ten times. The chain links TRBV4-3 to TRBJ1-2; no clear D gene. This CDR3 contains 13 residues. Germline V gene sequence: CDR1 LGHNA, CDR2 YSLEER. V was clipped by 0 bases and J by 2 bases, with 4 bases between them. CDR3 amino acids: CASSQERNYGYTF. CDR3 nucleotides: TGCGCCAGCAGCCAAGAACGGAACTATGGCTACACCTTC.

The genes are TRBV24-1 and TRBJ1-5; D uncertain. The CDR3 has 14 residues. CDR1 and CDR2 from the germline V gene are KGHDR and SFDVKD. V lost 7 bases, J lost 1 base, and 10 bases lay in between. CDR3 protein: CATSRGLSNQPQHF. The CDR3 DNA reads TGTGCCACCAGCCGAGGGTTGAGCAATCAGCCCCAGCATTTT.

The V call is TRBV25-1, the J call TRBJ1-4, with a weak D call TRBD1 (6 bases). CDR3 length: 15 amino acids. The V end was cut by 6 bases, the J end by 3 bases, with 14 bases between. Germline CDR1 reads MGHDK; CDR2 reads SYGVNS. For the CDR3, the DNA is TGTGCCAGCAGGAGTAGGGGGGGCCCTAATGAAAAACTGTTTTTT. Protein sequence: CASRSRGGPNEKLFF. Using reference TRBV25-1 and TRBJ1-4 for the parts outside the CDR3, the full variable domain is EADIYQTPRYLVIGTGKKITLECSQTMGHDKMYWYQQDPGMELHLIHYSYGVNSTEKGDLSSESTVSRIRTEHFPLTLESARPSHTSQYLCASRSRGGPNEKLFFGSGTQLSVL.

In this sample, this clone turned up a few times. This chain links TRBV28 with TRBJ1-1, with TRBD1 as a possible D gene (5 bases). The CDR3 length is 14 residues. Trimming took off 3 bases at V and 5 bases at J, with 13 bases between the two ends. From germline, CDR1 is MDHEN and CDR2 SYDVKM. The DNA of the CDR3 is TGTGCCAGCAGTTTCCCCCGGGGGGATACTGAAGCTTTCTTT. Translation gives CASSFPRGDTEAFF.

This clone was recorded once. The chain joins TRBV12-5 to TRBJ1-2, with D unclear. Trimming took off 4 bases at V and 7 bases at J, with 10 bases between the two ends. The CDR3 is 12 residues long. CDR1 and CDR2 (germline): LGHNT, FRNRAP. CDR3 in amino acids: CASGSQVSGYTF. In DNA, the CDR3 is TGTGCTAGTGGTTCGCAAGTGAGTGGCTACACCTTC.

The rearrangement links TRBV11-2 to TRBJ2-7, with TRBD1 matching over 7 bases. Trimming cost V 4 bases and J 2 bases; bases outside gene matches: 8. Germline CDR1 SGHAT, CDR2 FQNNGV. The CDR3 is 15 residues long. CDR3 residues: CASSSVGQGAYEQYF. CDR3 bases: TGTGCCAGCAGCTCCGTGGGGCAGGGGGCCTACGAGCAGTACTTC.

The chain links TRBV3-1 (or the pseudogene TRBV3-2) to TRBJ1-5, with D unclear. Trimming left V 1 base short and J 8 bases short, with 6 bases between. CDR3 length equals 12 residues. From germline, CDR1 is LGHDT and CDR2 YNNKEL (reference sequence). Here the CDR3 DNA reads TGTGCCAGCAGCCAAGCGTCGGAGCCCCAGCATTTT. It yields the protein CASSQASEPQHF.

V usage is TRBV10-1 and J usage is TRBJ2-3, with TRBD2 matching over 9 bases. This CDR3 is built from 19 residues. The V gene end was trimmed by 0 bases and the J gene end by 1 base; junction bases not matched to a gene: 11. Germline V gives CDR1 WNHNN, CDR2 SYGVQD (reference sequence). This chain's CDR3 is CASSESKSSGGLRTDTQYF. The CDR3 DNA reads TGCGCCAGCAGTGAGTCGAAGTCCAGCGGGGGGCTCCGCACAGATACGCAGTATTTT.

J is TRBJ1-2 and V is TRBV12-3 or TRBV12-4, with 8 bases fitting TRBD1. CDR3 length equals 13 residues. V shed 5 bases, J shed 4 bases, and the junction held 3 bases outside the gene matches. As DNA, the CDR3 is TGTGCCAGCAGTGCAGGGGGCACCTATGGCTACACCTTC. Translation: CASSAGGTYGYTF.

The V gene is TRBV3-1 (or the pseudogene TRBV3-2), the J gene TRBJ2-5; D is possibly TRBD1 (6 bases). In germline, CDR1 is LGHDT, CDR2 YNNKEL (reference sequence). The V end was cut by 0 bases, the J end by 5 bases, with 13 bases between. This CDR3 contains 15 residues. The CDR3 loop reads CASSQDSVQGETQYF. In nucleotides, the CDR3 is TGTGCCAGCAGCCAAGATTCGGTACAGGGTGAGACCCAGTACTTC.

The V call is TRBV7-9, the J call TRBJ1-1; 8 nucleotides match TRBD1. The J segment lost 1 base and the V segment lost 5 bases, leaving 3 bases of the junction unmatched. This CDR3 is 14 amino acids long. The germline CDR1 and CDR2 sequences are SEHNR and FQNEAQ (reference sequence). The CDR3 nucleotides read TGTGCCAGCAGCCACAGGGGGGAGAACACTGAAGCTTTCTTT. This translates into CASSHRGENTEAFF.

The chain couples TRBV6-6 to TRBJ2-1, with D perhaps matching TRBD2 (6 bases). Germline CDR1 and CDR2: MNHNY and SVGAGI (reference sequence). The CDR3 has 12 residues. V shed 8 bases and J shed 5 bases, with 10 bases lying between them. The CDR3: CASRDSNNEQFF. In DNA, the CDR3 is TGTGCCAGCCGGGACTCAAACAATGAGCAGTTCTTC.

The V gene is TRBV7-9, the J gene TRBJ2-5; TRBD2 matches 7 bases. Per the germline V gene, CDR1 is SEHNR and CDR2 is FQNEAQ (reference sequence). The CDR3 loop spans 17 amino acids. V lost 4 bases, J lost 5 bases, and 16 bases stayed unmatched. The chain's CDR3 is CASSSVGWEGRKETQYF. In DNA, the CDR3 is TGTGCCAGCAGCTCCGTCGGATGGGAGGGGAGGAAGGAGACCCAGTACTTC.

The V gene is TRBV7-8, the J gene TRBJ1-1; no clear D gene. This CDR3 contains 13 residues. The V end lost 1 base, the J end lost 10 bases, and 13 bases lay between the germline ends. Germline V lookup: CDR1 SGHVS, CDR2 FQNEAQ. As DNA, the CDR3 is TGTGCCAGCAGCTTAGACATACCGACACCAGCTTTCTTT. This gives the protein CASSLDIPTPAFF.

J is TRBJ1-2 and V is TRBV29-1, with D maybe TRBD1 (6 bases). The CDR3 length is 13 residues. Germline V gene lookup returns CDR1 SQVTM and CDR2 ANQGSEA. V lost 6 bases and J lost 4, with 15 bases in between. CDR3 loop: CSVDIQGLYGYTF. The CDR3 coding sequence is TGCAGCGTCGATATTCAGGGGCTCTATGGCTACACCTTC.

This rearrangement joins TRBV5-1 to TRBJ1-2; D remains ambiguous. V gave up 4 bases and J gave up 4 bases, with 20 bases separating them. The CDR3 extends over 16 amino acids. Germline V lookup: CDR1 SGHRS, CDR2 YFSETQ. CDR3 bases: TGCGCCAGCAGCAACCGGACTTCCCATTCGGGCTATGGCTACACCTTC. It encodes CASSNRTSHSGYGYTF.

The rearrangement uses TRBV5-1 and TRBJ1-2, with 9 bases matching TRBD1. The CDR3 length is 14 residues. Germline CDR1 and CDR2: SGHRS and YFSETQ. Trimming removed 3 bases from V and 4 bases from J; junction bases left unmatched: 4. This CDR3 is CASSSRGQGYGYTF. DNA of the CDR3: TGCGCCAGCAGCTCGCGGGGACAGGGCTATGGCTACACCTTC.

The CDR3 region is CASSSRVSSYNEQFF. The DNA for the CDR3 is TGTGCCAGCAGCTCCAGGGTATCCTCCTACAATGAGCAGTTCTTC. The chain employs TRBV7-2 and TRBJ2-1, with D perhaps matching TRBD1 (5 bases). CDR3 length equals 15 residues. CDR1 is SGHTA, CDR2 FQGNSA, per germline. V lost 4 bases and J 0 bases, leaving 10 bases between the germline ends.

The chain couples TRBV6-5 to TRBJ1-6, with TRBD1 matching 10 bases. There are 15 residues in the CDR3. Germline V gene sequence: CDR1 MNHEY, CDR2 SVGAGI. With 6 bases clipped from V and 7 bases from J, the junction kept 6 bases outside the gene matches. The CDR3 loop reads CASSMGQGRNSPLHF. In nucleotides, the CDR3 is TGTGCCAGCAGCATGGGACAGGGGAGAAATTCACCCCTCCACTTT.

The genes are TRBV6-6 and TRBJ1-1, with TRBD1 as a possible D gene (5 bases). V was pared by 4 bases and J by 3 bases, with 9 bases between. In germline, CDR1 is MNHNY, CDR2 SVGAGI (reference sequence). The CDR3 extends over 13 amino acids. As DNA, the CDR3 is TGTGCCAGCAGTTCGGGGGTCGACACTGAAGCTTTCTTT. Amino acids: CASSSGVDTEAFF.

The chain has TRBV19 and TRBJ1-4; D uncertain. The CDR3 extends over 11 amino acids. Germline V gives CDR1 LNHDA, CDR2 SQIVND (reference sequence). The V end lost 7 bases, the J end lost 7 bases, and 7 bases lay between the germline ends. CDR3 nucleotide sequence: TGTGCCAGTATTTCGGGTGAAAAACTGTTTTTT. This gives the protein CASISGEKLFF.

J is TRBJ2-7 and V is TRBV2, with TRBD2 as a possible D gene (7 bases). The V and J ends lost 2 bases and 7 bases respectively, with 15 bases between them. Looked up from germline, CDR1 is SNHLY and CDR2 is FYNNEI. The CDR3 sequence is 14 residues long. The CDR3 sequence: CASSEKGGRWEQYF. CDR3 bases: TGTGCCAGCAGTGAAAAGGGGGGGCGATGGGAGCAGTACTTC.

The V call is TRBV29-1, the J call TRBJ1-2, with 7 bases identical to TRBD1. The CDR3 consists of 14 residues. Trimming cost V 3 bases and J 4 bases; bases outside gene matches: 8. From germline, CDR1 is SQVTM and CDR2 ANQGSEA. CDR3 sequence reads: CSVDGGQPRYGYTF. The CDR3 DNA reads as TGCAGCGTTGATGGGGGACAGCCCCGCTATGGCTACACCTTC.

The chain recombines TRBV2 with TRBJ1-2, with TRBD1 as a possible D gene (5 bases). V lost 5 bases and J lost 7, with 14 bases in between. This CDR3 is 13 amino acids long. Germline CDR1 SNHLY, CDR2 FYNNEI. The CDR3 loop is CASSSLGTSGYTF. The CDR3 nucleotides read TGTGCCAGCAGTTCCCTGGGGACTTCTGGCTACACCTTC.

The table lists this clone with a count of one. This chain uses TRBV24-1 with TRBJ1-4; TRBD1 is a possible D gene (6 bases). Germline V lookup: CDR1 KGHDR, CDR2 SFDVKD. This CDR3 contains 14 residues. V was pared by 4 bases and J by 8 bases, with 13 bases between. CDR3: CATSDRGFGEKLFF. The CDR3, as DNA: TGTGCCACCAGTGACAGGGGTTTTGGGGAAAAACTGTTTTTT.

The table lists this clone with a count of one. This rearrangement joins TRBV6-2 or TRBV6-3 to TRBJ1-5, with 11 bases matching TRBD1. The germline CDR1 and CDR2 sequences are MNHEY and SVGEGT. V lost 6 bases, J lost 1 base, and 11 bases stayed unmatched. This CDR3 comprises 18 residues. DNA of the CDR3: TGTGCCAGCAGCAGACCGGGACAGGGGGTAAAGAGCAATCAGCCCCAGCATTTT. Protein product: CASSRPGQGVKSNQPQHF.

The chain couples TRBV5-4 to TRBJ1-3, with a tentative D call TRBD1 (5 bases). Germline V CDR1 and CDR2: SGHNT, YYREEE (reference sequence). The germline V and J ends were trimmed by 2 bases and 2 bases, with 14 bases remaining between them. This CDR3 is 16 amino acids long. This CDR3 reads CASSFGQGLAGNTIYF. The CDR3 DNA reads as TGTGCCAGCAGCTTCGGCCAGGGACTGGCTGGAAACACCATATATTTT.